These 21 T cell receptor beta chains were sequenced from one sample in a study of blood T cell repertoires in COVID-19. Generated by immunoSEQ multiplex PCR, the TCRdb table keeps only in-frame clones and is missing some. The sample holds about 260,000 clones, about nine tenths seen once. The source material was peripheral blood. The source of these receptors is a woman aged 40-49 years who had recovered from COVID-19.

The gene calls are TRBV27 and TRBJ2-5, with D maybe TRBD2 (7 bases). The CDR3 is made up of 14 amino acids. V lost 5 bases and J 5 bases, leaving 15 bases between the germline ends. Germline lookup yields CDR1 MNHEY and CDR2 SMNVEV (reference sequence). The CDR3: CASSPGGLWETQYF. CDR3 DNA sequence: TGTGCCAGCAGTCCCGGGGGGCTTTGGGAGACCCAGTACTTC.

The genes are TRBV7-2 and TRBJ2-1, with 7 bases that match TRBD1. Germline CDR1 reads SGHTA; CDR2 reads FQGNSA. V lost 3 bases to trimming and J lost 2 bases; unmatched junction nucleotides: 1. CDR3 size: 14 residues. The CDR3 DNA reads as TGTGCCAGCAGCTTTGGACAGGCCTACAATGAGCAGTTCTTC. This codes for CASSFGQAYNEQFF.

The chain has TRBV7-8 and TRBJ1-5; a weak D match, TRBD1 (5 bases). This CDR3 has 16 residues. Germline V gives CDR1 SGHVS, CDR2 FQNEAQ. The ends were cut back, 1 base at V and 4 bases at J, with 14 bases in the middle. The DNA of the CDR3 is TGTGCCAGCAGCTTAGTAACAGGAGTAAAGAATCAGCCCCAGCATTTT. Translation: CASSLVTGVKNQPQHF. Using reference TRBV7-8 and TRBJ1-5 for the parts outside the CDR3, the full variable domain is GAGVSQSPRYKVAKRGQDVALRCDPISGHVSLFWYQQALGQGPEFLTYFQNEAQLDKSGLPSDRFFAERPEGSVSTLKIQRTQQEDSAVYLCASSLVTGVKNQPQHFGDGTRLSIL.

The sample holds a few counts of this clone. The chain has TRBV2 and TRBJ1-1; D is possibly TRBD1 (6 bases). There are 14 residues in the CDR3. CDR1 is SNHLY, CDR2 FYNNEI, per germline. Trimming took off 3 bases at V and 3 bases at J, with 11 bases between the two ends. The CDR3 DNA sequence: TGTGCCAGCAGTGACGAAGGGGGGGACACTGAAGCTTTCTTT. It specifies CASSDEGGDTEAFF. The whole variable domain, filled in from reference TRBV2 and TRBJ1-1, reads EPEVTQTPSHQVTQMGQEVILRCVPISNHLYFYWYRQILGQKVEFLVSFYNNEISEKSEIFDDQFSVERPDGSNFTLKIRSTKLEDSAMYFCASSDEGGDTEAFFGQGTRLTVV.

Only a few counts were recorded for this clone. The CDR3 is CASSVDGGHNTEAFF. DNA for the CDR3: TGTGCCAGCAGCGTAGATGGAGGGCACAACACTGAAGCTTTCTTT. This chain connects TRBV9 to TRBJ1-1; the D is unclear. Germline V gives CDR1 SGDLS, CDR2 YYNGEE. V lost 0 bases to trimming and J lost 2 bases, with 11 bases between them. The CDR3 runs to 15 residues.

The chain joins TRBV6-2 or TRBV6-3 to TRBJ2-5; 11 nucleotides align to TRBD1. Germline CDR1 and CDR2: MNHEY and SVGEGT. The J segment lost 2 bases and the V segment lost 4 bases, leaving 6 bases of the junction unmatched. CDR3 size: 16 residues. The chain's CDR3 is CASSWTGTGGQETQYF. Written as DNA, the CDR3 is TGTGCCAGCAGTTGGACCGGGACAGGGGGTCAAGAGACCCAGTACTTC.

V and J are TRBV4-3 and TRBJ1-2; the D gene is possibly TRBD1 (6 bases). Germline values: CDR1 LGHNA, CDR2 YSLEER. V was shortened by 3 bases and J by 10 bases, with 18 bases between the two germline ends. The CDR3 runs 14 residues. The DNA of the CDR3 is TGCGCCAGCAGCCATCTTGGATCCCCAGGGGCCTACACCTTC. This translates into CASSHLGSPGAYTF.

The chain recombines TRBV2 with TRBJ2-5; 10 bases fit TRBD1. The CDR3 runs to 15 residues. Trimming at V came to 4 bases and at J to 4 bases, leaving 6 bases not matched to a gene. CDR1 SNHLY and CDR2 FYNNEI come from the germline V gene. The CDR3 loop is CASSGLTGGSETQYF. The CDR3 DNA follows: TGTGCCAGCAGTGGCCTGACAGGGGGCTCAGAGACCCAGTACTTC.

The chain has TRBV5-1 and TRBJ1-6; 10 positions match TRBD1. Germline CDR1 is SGHRS and CDR2 is YFSETQ. The CDR3 sequence is 15 residues long. The ends lost 4 bases at V and 8 bases at J; junction bases unmatched: 6. The CDR3 DNA follows: TGCGCCAGCAGCCTAGGGACAGGGGACTATTCACCCCTCCACTTT. This translates into CASSLGTGDYSPLHF.

CDR3 DNA: TGTGCCAGCAGCGGACAGGACGGCTACGAGCAGTACTTC. Protein sequence: CASSGQDGYEQYF. The chain carries TRBV9 and TRBJ2-7, with D tentatively TRBD1 (6 bases). Germline values: CDR1 SGDLS, CDR2 YYNGEE. Trimming removed 3 bases from V and 3 bases from J, with 10 bases in between. This CDR3 comprises 13 residues.

The genes are TRBV7-8 and TRBJ2-1, with TRBD1 matching 7 bases. CDR1 SGHVS and CDR2 FQNEAQ come from the germline V gene. With V trimmed by 5 bases and J by 2 bases, 6 bases remained unmatched. CDR3 length: 15 amino acids. In DNA, the CDR3 is TGTGCCAGCAGCCCTACAGGGGTGGCCTACAATGAGCAGTTCTTC. It specifies CASSPTGVAYNEQFF.

The V gene is TRBV27, the J gene TRBJ1-1; D gene unclear. CDR1 and CDR2 from the germline V gene are MNHEY and SMNVEV (reference sequence). This CDR3 contains 14 residues. Trimming removed 1 base at V and 3 bases at J, with 9 bases between. The CDR3 protein is CASSLWAGHTEAFF. DNA for the CDR3: TGTGCCAGCAGTTTATGGGCAGGTCACACTGAAGCTTTCTTT.

J is TRBJ1-5 and V is TRBV30, with D possibly being TRBD1 (6 bases). Trimming took 2 bases from V and 0 from J, leaving 14 bases between them. CDR3 length equals 16 residues. Per germline, CDR1 GTSNPN and CDR2 SVGIG (reference sequence). The CDR3, as DNA: TGTGCCTGGAGTCTAGGACAGCTTTATAGCAATCAGCCCCAGCATTTT. Translation gives CAWSLGQLYSNQPQHF.

The genes are TRBV10-3 and TRBJ1-3, with TRBD1 as a possible D gene (5 bases). V was clipped by 10 bases and J by 2 bases, with 15 bases between them. Per the germline V gene, CDR1 is ENHRY and CDR2 is SYGVKD. The CDR3 is made up of 14 amino acids. Written as DNA, the CDR3 is TGTGCCACAAAGGTGGGGCTCACTGGAAACACCATATATTTT. Protein: CATKVGLTGNTIYF.

This chain connects TRBV5-4 to TRBJ1-1; tentatively, D is TRBD1 (5 bases). V lost 5 bases and J 5 bases, leaving 10 bases between the germline ends. The CDR3 runs to 12 residues. CDR1 is SGHNT, CDR2 YYREEE, per germline (reference sequence). CDR3 loop: CASRGANTEAFF. For the CDR3, the DNA is TGTGCCAGCAGAGGGGCGAATACTGAAGCTTTCTTT.

The chain's CDR3 is CASRREQGNNQPQHF. The CDR3 DNA follows: TGTGCCAGCCGTCGGGAACAGGGAAATAATCAGCCCCAGCATTTT. V is TRBV2 and J is TRBJ1-5; a possible D gene is TRBD1 (6 bases). This CDR3 region has 15 residues. V lost 8 bases and J 4 bases, leaving 18 bases between the germline ends. Germline CDR1 reads SNHLY; CDR2 reads FYNNEI.

The chain carries TRBV4-3 and TRBJ1-6; no firm D call. CDR3 length equals 15 residues. V lost 4 bases and J 0 bases, leaving 7 bases between the germline ends. Per germline, CDR1 LGHNA and CDR2 YSLEER. This CDR3 is CASSREHSYNSPLHF. The CDR3 DNA reads TGCGCCAGCAGCCGTGAACACTCCTATAATTCACCCCTCCACTTT.

The V gene is TRBV5-5, the J gene TRBJ1-3; maybe TRBD1 (5 bases). Trimming stripped 0 bases from V and 4 bases from J, with 8 bases between. Germline V gene sequence: CDR1 SGHKS, CDR2 YYEKEE (reference sequence). The CDR3 loop spans 14 amino acids. The CDR3 loop is CASSLVGAGNTIYF. Here the CDR3 DNA reads TGTGCCAGCAGCTTGGTAGGGGCGGGAAACACCATATATTTT.

The genes are TRBV20-1 and TRBJ1-2; possibly TRBD1 for D (5 bases). This CDR3 is 12 amino acids long. Germline CDR1 is DFQATT and CDR2 is SNEGSKA (reference sequence). The V end lost 3 bases, the J end lost 9 bases, and 14 bases lay between the germline ends. CDR3 loop: CSASADTLRYTF. The DNA for the CDR3 is TGCAGTGCTAGTGCGGACACCCTACGCTACACCTTC.

The genes are TRBV19 and TRBJ2-3; a possible D gene is TRBD2 (7 bases). The CDR3 length is 16 residues. V lost 4 bases and J 0 bases, leaving 14 bases between the germline ends. Germline V gene sequence: CDR1 LNHDA, CDR2 SQIVND (reference sequence). CDR3 DNA sequence: TGTGCCAGTAGTACGAGGGGGAGGGCGAGCACAGATACGCAGTATTTT. Translating it yields CASSTRGRASTDTQYF.

This CDR3 is CASSYSLKGSYEQYF. The CDR3 DNA is TGTGCCAGCAGTTACTCGCTGAAGGGGTCCTACGAGCAGTACTTC. The chain carries TRBV6-2 or TRBV6-3 and TRBJ2-7, with a possible D match to TRBD1 (5 bases). V gave up 0 bases and J gave up 1 base, with 10 bases separating them. The length of the CDR3 is 15 residues. CDR1 and CDR2 (germline): MNHEY, SVGEGT.